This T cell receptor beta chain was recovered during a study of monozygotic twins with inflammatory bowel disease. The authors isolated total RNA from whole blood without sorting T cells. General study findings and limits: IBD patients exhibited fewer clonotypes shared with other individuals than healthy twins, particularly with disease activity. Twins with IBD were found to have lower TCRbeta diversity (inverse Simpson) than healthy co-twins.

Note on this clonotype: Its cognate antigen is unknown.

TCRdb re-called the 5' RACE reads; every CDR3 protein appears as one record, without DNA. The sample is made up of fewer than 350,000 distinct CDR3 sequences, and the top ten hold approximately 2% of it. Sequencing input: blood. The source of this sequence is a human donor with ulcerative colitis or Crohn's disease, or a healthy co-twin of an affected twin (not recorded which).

CDR3 sequence: CASRTGQGAGEKLFF. The chain recombines TRBV6-1 with TRBJ1-4; the D call of TRBD1 rests on TCRdb alone, since no DNA is present to check it. Germline V gene sequence: CDR1 MNHNS, CDR2 SASEGT. The CDR3 length is 15 residues.